This T cell receptor beta chain was identified during a study of CD4 T cell repertoires in COVID-19 (dated by TCRdb to about 2021). A note on the overall study: To analyze cross-reactivity, the CFSE-low cells were expanded with IL-2 for roughly ten days and then labeled again and restimulated with spike proteins from other coronaviruses. Naturally processed CD4+ T cell responses to SARS-CoV-2 spike and nucleoprotein were characterized in COVID-19-recovered individuals, and clonal composition was assessed by TCR Vbeta sequencing. In three recovered individuals, the researchers analyzed the TCR Vbeta repertoire of SARS-CoV-2-reactive T cells at the subset level. Summary of the overall study and its limitations: Several of the most expanded SARS-CoV-2-reactive clonotypes were found to be shared between two or all three memory subsets, suggesting intraclonal diversification. Between about 6.5 and 27% of SARS-CoV-2 clonotypes were also detected in secondary cultures stimulated with SARS-CoV and/or HKU1 spike, a finding consistent with cross-reactivity.

This clone appeared a single time. It lacks a known antigen. The input lacks base qualities; no much larger clone sits a single base away. The time point label on this specimen signifies: sample from a COVID-19-recovered individual after infection. Donors were patients who had recovered from mild-to-severe COVID-19. Uncultured memory T cell samples were subjected to sequencing directly after ex vivo isolation. From peripheral blood mononuclear cells, the researchers isolated CD4+ total memory, central memory, effector memory and circulating T follicular helper cells. Library creation used the immunoSEQ multiplex PCR assay. Per the source publication's procedure: To quantify how much the repertoires of different subsets overlapped, the Chao-Jaccard similarity index was used along with counts of shared clonotypes. What TCRdb holds here is the immuneACCESS table cut down to in-frame rearrangements. Part of the clones is not present; checked against another copy, under half of the missing clones reflect an unresolved V gene, and the others are unexplained. The DNA gave D and trimming, while V, J and clone size come from that table. This sample holds about 75,000 clones; 83% were observed only once. The ten largest make up around 0.6% of the sample.

This clonotype was sampled from a human donor who had COVID-19. The source was CD4+ T cells from peripheral blood, collected after recovery from COVID-19.

The nucleotide sequence reads TGTGCCAGCAGCTCCTCAGGGTTACGGGAGACCCAGTACTTC. Its product reads: CASSSSGLRETQYF. The chain links TRBV11-2 with TRBJ2-5; a tentative D call is TRBD1 (5 bases match). Trimming at the junction amounts to 4 bases on V and 5 bases on J, and the germline ends lie 14 bases apart. The CDR3, cysteine through phenylalanine, is 14 amino acids long. This entry keeps only the CDR3 DNA: 42 bases, framed from base 1. CDR1 and CDR2, per the germline V gene, are SGHAT and FQNNGV.